Listed below are T cell receptor beta chains from one sample, sequenced in a study of beta chain features in type 1 diabetes. Repertoires were generated with immunoSEQ multiplex PCR, while TCRdb's copy carries only in-frame clones and drops some. This repertoire shows around 690,000 clones, roughly 12% found once; its top ten account for about 0.11%. The specimen was naive CD4+ T cells from blood. The origin of the receptors is a man aged 30 to 45 with type 1 diabetes. CDR3s include the opening cysteine and the closing phenylalanine or tryptophan. The order of the fields is D gene, J gene, V gene, clone size, CDR3 protein, CDR3 DNA. The D gene is left open where the match is weak. Rows give clone size only sometimes, using once, few, many, or a class for an expanded clone.

d_call: NA
j_call: TRBJ1-4
v_call: TRBV5-1
clone_size: few
cdr3_aa: CASSLGIQGVDEKLFF
cdr3_nt: TGCGCCAGCAGCTTGGGCATACAGGGAGTCGATGAAAAACTGTTTTTT

d_call: NA
j_call: TRBJ1-5
v_call: TRBV29-1
clone_size: few
cdr3_aa: CSVSQGEQPQHF
cdr3_nt: TGCAGCGTTTCCCAGGGAGAACAGCCCCAGCATTTT

d_call: TRBD1
j_call: TRBJ1-4
v_call: TRBV5-6
clone_size: NA
cdr3_aa: CASSPRGSTNEKLFF
cdr3_nt: TGTGCCAGCAGTCCCAGGGGGTCAACTAATGAAAAACTGTTTTTT

d_call: NA
j_call: TRBJ1-4
v_call: TRBV25-1
clone_size: NA
cdr3_aa: CASSESGRGDEKLFF
cdr3_nt: TGTGCCAGCAGTGAATCCGGCAGGGGTGACGAAAAACTGTTTTTT

d_call: NA
j_call: TRBJ2-3
v_call: TRBV29-1
clone_size: NA
cdr3_aa: CSVTPQTDTQYF
cdr3_nt: TGCAGCGTTACCCCCCAAACAGATACGCAGTATTTT

d_call: NA
j_call: TRBJ2-1
v_call: TRBV6-1
clone_size: few
cdr3_aa: CASSEIRDEQFF
cdr3_nt: TGTGCCAGCAGTGAGATTCGCGATGAGCAGTTCTTC

d_call: TRBD2
j_call: TRBJ2-7
v_call: TRBV10-3
clone_size: NA
cdr3_aa: CAISESITSGGYEQYF
cdr3_nt: TGTGCCATCAGTGAGTCGATAACTAGCGGGGGCTACGAGCAGTACTTC

d_call: NA
j_call: TRBJ2-2
v_call: TRBV7-2
clone_size: NA
cdr3_aa: CASSVSGTRELFF
cdr3_nt: TGTGCCAGCAGCGTCTCCGGGACCCGGGAGCTGTTTTTT

d_call: TRBD1
j_call: TRBJ2-7
v_call: TRBV11-2
clone_size: few
cdr3_aa: CASSLVLDRAYEQYF
cdr3_nt: TGTGCCAGCAGCTTAGTGCTGGACAGGGCGTACGAGCAGTACTTC

d_call: NA
j_call: TRBJ2-2
v_call: TRBV11-2
clone_size: few
cdr3_aa: CASSLDLENTGELFF
cdr3_nt: TGTGCCAGCAGCTTAGACCTAGAAAACACCGGGGAGCTGTTTTTT

d_call: NA
j_call: TRBJ2-1
v_call: TRBV6-5
clone_size: NA
cdr3_aa: CASRRGGYNEQFF
cdr3_nt: TGTGCCAGCAGAAGGGGGGGCTACAATGAGCAGTTCTTC